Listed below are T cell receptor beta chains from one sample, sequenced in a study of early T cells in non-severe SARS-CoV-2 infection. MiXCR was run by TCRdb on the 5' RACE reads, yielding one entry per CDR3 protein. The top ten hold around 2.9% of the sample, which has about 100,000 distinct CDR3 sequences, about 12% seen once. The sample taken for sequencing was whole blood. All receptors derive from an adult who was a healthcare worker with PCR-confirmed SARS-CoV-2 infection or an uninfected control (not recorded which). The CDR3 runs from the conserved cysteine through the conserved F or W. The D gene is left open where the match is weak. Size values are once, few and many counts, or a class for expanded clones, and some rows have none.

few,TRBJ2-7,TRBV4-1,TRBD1,TGCGCCAGCAGCCAAGTGGTAACAGGGGGCCGATCCTACGAGCAGTACTTC,CASSQVVTGGRSYEQYF
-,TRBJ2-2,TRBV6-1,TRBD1,TGTGCCAGCAGTAGCCGGGACAGGGGCTCCGGGGAGCTGTTTTTT,CASSSRDRGSGELFF
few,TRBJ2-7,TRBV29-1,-,TGCAGCGTTGGGGGGAAGTACGAGCAGTACTTC,CSVGGKYEQYF
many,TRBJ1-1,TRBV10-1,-,TGCGCCAGCAGTCGCGACAGAGTGAACACTGAAGCTTTCTTT,CASSRDRVNTEAFF
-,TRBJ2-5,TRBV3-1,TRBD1,TGTGCCAGCAGCCCGGAGACAGGGTATCAGAAGTCCCAGTACTTC,CASSPETGYQKSQYF
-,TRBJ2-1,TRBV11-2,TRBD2,TGTGCCAGCAGCTATCGGACTAGCGGGAAGTACAATGAGCAGTTCTTC,CASSYRTSGKYNEQFF
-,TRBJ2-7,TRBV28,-,TGTGCCAGCAGCGCCGACAGGAGCCTCTACGAGCAGTACTTC,CASSADRSLYEQYF
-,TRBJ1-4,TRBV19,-,TGTGCCAGTAGGCCCCGGGCCCTTAATGAAAAACTGTTTTTT,CASRPRALNEKLFF
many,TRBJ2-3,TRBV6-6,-,TGTGCCAGCTCCAGAGGTGGGACTCCCGGCACAGATACGCAGTATTTT,CASSRGGTPGTDTQYF
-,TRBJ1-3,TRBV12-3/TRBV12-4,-,TGTGCCAGCAGCCTGATGGGGGGCTTAAGAGGAAACACCATATATTTT,CASSLMGGLRGNTIYF
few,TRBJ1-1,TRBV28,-,TGTGCCAGCAGCCACCAGGACAGTGGCGCTGAAGCTTTCTTT,CASSHQDSGAEAFF
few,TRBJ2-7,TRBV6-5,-,TGTGCCAGCAGTTACGCTCCTTACTCCTACGAGCAGTACTTC,CASSYAPYSYEQYF
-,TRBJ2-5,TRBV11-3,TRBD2,TGTGCCAGCAGCCAGGGACTAGCGGGTTCTGAGACCCAGTACTTC,CASSQGLAGSETQYF
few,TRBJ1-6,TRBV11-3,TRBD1,TGTGCCAGCAGCGAAAGACAGGGGCAACGATTCCCCCTCCACTTT,CASSERQGQRFPLHF
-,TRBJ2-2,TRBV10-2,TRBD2,TGCGCCAGCAGTGAGTCGGGACTAGCGGGGGCGAACACCGGGGAGCTGTTTTTT,CASSESGLAGANTGELFF
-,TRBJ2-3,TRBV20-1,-,TGCAGTGCTAGACTTTACGCCCGGACGAGGGGCACAGATACGCAGTATTTT,CSARLYARTRGTDTQYF
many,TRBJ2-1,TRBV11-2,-,TGTGCCAGCAGCTTAGGTAGGAGCTCCTACAATGAGCAGTTCTTC,CASSLGRSSYNEQFF
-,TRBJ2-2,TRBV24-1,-,TGTGCCACCTCCTCAGGGCCGAACACCGGGGAGCTGTTTTTT,CATSSGPNTGELFF
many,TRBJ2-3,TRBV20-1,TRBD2,TGCAGTGCCAAAAGAGCGGGGGGGCCAGATACGCAGTATTTT,CSAKRAGGPDTQYF
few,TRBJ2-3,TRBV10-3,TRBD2,TGTGCCATCAGTCCAATAGCGGGAGGAGCAGATACGCAGTATTTT,CAISPIAGGADTQYF
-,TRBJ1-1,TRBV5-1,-,TGCGCCAGCAGGCGAAGCTGGGGAACTGAAGCTTTCTTT,CASRRSWGTEAFF
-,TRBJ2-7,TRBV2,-,TGTGCCAGCAGCCCAGGGCAGCCCGAGCAGTACTTC,CASSPGQPEQYF
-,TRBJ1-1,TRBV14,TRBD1,TGTGCCAGCAGCCCGCTCCGGGACAGGGAAACCACTGAAGCTTTCTTT,CASSPLRDRETTEAFF
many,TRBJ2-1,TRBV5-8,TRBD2,TGTGCCAGCAGCATTGCCGGGACTAGCGGGTACTCCTACAATGAGCAGTTCTTC,CASSIAGTSGYSYNEQFF
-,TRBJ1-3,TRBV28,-,TGTGCCACCTCCGGGGGTAGCTCTGGAAACACCATATATTTT,CATSGGSSGNTIYF
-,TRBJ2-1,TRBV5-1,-,TGCGCCAGCAGCCCACCTGATGGGGCCCCCGGGGACAATGAGCAGTTCTTC,CASSPPDGAPGDNEQFF